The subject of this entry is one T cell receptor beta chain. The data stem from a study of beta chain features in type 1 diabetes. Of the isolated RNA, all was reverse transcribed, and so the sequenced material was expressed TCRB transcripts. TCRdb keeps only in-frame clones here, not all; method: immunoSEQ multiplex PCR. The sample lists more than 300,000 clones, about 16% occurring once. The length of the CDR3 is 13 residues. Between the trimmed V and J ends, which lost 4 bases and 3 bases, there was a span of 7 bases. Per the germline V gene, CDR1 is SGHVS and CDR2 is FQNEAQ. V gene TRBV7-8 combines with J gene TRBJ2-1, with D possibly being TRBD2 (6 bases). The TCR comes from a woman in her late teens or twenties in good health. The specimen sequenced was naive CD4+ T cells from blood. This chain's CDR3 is CASSSGSYNEQFF. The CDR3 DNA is TGTGCCAGCAGCTCCGGGAGCTACAATGAGCAGTTCTTC.